This T cell receptor beta chain appears in the sequencing data of a study of blood T cell repertoires in COVID-19. For the study at large: From T cells, B-cell-depleted T cells, or PBMCs came the material, which was cDNA or gDNA.

Only one count was recorded for this clone. TCRdb's table, derived via immunoSEQ multiplex PCR, lists solely in-frame clones and lacks some. The table shows 150,000 to 200,000 clones, with 80% to 90% occurring only once. The sequence was obtained from a woman over 75 with COVID-19, enrolled during active disease. Material: peripheral blood.

This CDR3 reads CASSLVAGEAFF. The CDR3 DNA reads TGTGCCAGCAGCTTGGTAGCGGGTGAAGCTTTCTTT. The chain is built from TRBV5-6 and TRBJ1-1, with D unclear. Germline V gene data show CDR1 as SGHDT and CDR2 as YYEEEE. The CDR3 has 12 amino acids. Deletions cut 0 bases from V and 7 bases from J, with 7 bases between.